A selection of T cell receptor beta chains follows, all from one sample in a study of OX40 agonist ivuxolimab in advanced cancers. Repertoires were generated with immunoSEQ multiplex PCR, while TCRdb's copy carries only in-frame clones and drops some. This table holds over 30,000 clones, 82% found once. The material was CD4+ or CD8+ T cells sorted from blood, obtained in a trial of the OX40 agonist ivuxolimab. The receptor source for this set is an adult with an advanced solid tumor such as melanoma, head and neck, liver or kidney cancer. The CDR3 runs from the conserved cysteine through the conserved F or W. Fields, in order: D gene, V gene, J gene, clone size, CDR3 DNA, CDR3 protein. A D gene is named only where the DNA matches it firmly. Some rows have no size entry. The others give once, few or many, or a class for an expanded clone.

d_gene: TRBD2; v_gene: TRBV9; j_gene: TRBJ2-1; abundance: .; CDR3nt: TGTGCCAGCAGCGTAGGGACTAGCGGGACATACAATGAGCAGTTCTTC; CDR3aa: CASSVGTSGTYNEQFF
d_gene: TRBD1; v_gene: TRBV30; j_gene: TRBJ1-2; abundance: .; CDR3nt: TGTGCCTGGAGTGGACAGGGGGTTAACTATGGCTACACCTTC; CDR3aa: CAWSGQGVNYGYTF
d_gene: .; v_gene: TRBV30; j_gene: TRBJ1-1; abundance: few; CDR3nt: TGTGCCTGGATACCTGTCCGCACTGAAGCTTTCTTT; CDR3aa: CAWIPVRTEAFF
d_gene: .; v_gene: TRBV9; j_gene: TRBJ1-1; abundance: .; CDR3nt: TGTGCCAGCAGCGCATACCTGGGACCTAACACTGAAGCTTTCTTT; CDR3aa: CASSAYLGPNTEAFF
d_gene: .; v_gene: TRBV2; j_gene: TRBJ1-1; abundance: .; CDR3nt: TGTGCCAGCACCAAAGGGGAGGTGAACACTGAAGCTTTCTTT; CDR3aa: CASTKGEVNTEAFF
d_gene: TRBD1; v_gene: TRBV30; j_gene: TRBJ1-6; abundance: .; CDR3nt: TGTGCCTGGGCCCCCGGACAGGGGATTTGGTCGGATTCACCCCTCCACTTT; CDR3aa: CAWAPGQGIWSDSPLHF
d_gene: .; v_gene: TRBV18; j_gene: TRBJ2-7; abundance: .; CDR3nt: TGTGCCAGCTCCTCCGGGTCTACCTACGAGCAGTACTTC; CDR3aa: CASSSGSTYEQYF
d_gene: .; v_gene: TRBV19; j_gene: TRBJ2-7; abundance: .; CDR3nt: TGTGCCAGTAGTGGATCCTACGAGCAGTACTTC; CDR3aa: CASSGSYEQYF
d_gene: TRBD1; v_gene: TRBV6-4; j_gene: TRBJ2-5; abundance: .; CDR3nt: TGTGCCAGCAGCCCGACAGGGGGAGGGGAGACCCAGTACTTC; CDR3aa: CASSPTGGGETQYF
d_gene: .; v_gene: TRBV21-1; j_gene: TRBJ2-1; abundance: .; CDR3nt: TGTGCCAGCAGCAAAAGAGCTAGCGGAAATTATGGGCAGTTCTTC; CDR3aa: CASSKRASGNYGQFF
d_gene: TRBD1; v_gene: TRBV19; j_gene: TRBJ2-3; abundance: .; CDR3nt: TGTGCCAGTAGTAGCATGACAGGGATGTTCACAGATACGCAGTATTTT; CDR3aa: CASSSMTGMFTDTQYF
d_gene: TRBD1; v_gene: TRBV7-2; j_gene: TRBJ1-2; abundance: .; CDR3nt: TGTGCCAGCAGCTTTTCCGGGACAGGGAATGGCTACACCTTC; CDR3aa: CASSFSGTGNGYTF
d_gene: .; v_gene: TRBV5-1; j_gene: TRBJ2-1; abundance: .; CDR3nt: TGCGCCAGCAGCCAAACCCTCGACAGTTACAATGAGCAGTTCTTC; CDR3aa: CASSQTLDSYNEQFF
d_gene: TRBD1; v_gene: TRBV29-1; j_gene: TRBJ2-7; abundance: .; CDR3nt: TGCAGCGTTGGGTGGACAGGGGGCTACGAGCAGTACTTC; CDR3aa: CSVGWTGGYEQYF
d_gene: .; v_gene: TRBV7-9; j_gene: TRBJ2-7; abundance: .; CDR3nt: TGTGCCAGTTCCGCCGGGGGTAACGAGCAGTACTTC; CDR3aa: CASSAGGNEQYF
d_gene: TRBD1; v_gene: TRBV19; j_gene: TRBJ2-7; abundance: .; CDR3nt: TGTGCCAGTAGTATCCAGGACAGGGGGCGAAGCGAGCAGTACTTC; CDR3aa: CASSIQDRGRSEQYF
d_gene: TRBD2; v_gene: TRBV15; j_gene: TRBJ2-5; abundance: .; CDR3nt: TGTGCCACCAATAGCGGGGGGAATCAAGAGACCCAGTACTTC; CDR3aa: CATNSGGNQETQYF
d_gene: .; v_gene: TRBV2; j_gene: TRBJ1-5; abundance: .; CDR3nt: TGTGCCAGCAGTGAAGGACAGGCGAGGTCTCAGCCCCAGCATTTT; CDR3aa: CASSEGQARSQPQHF
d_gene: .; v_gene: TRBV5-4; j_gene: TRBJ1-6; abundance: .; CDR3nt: TGTGCCAGCAGCTCCAGGGAACAGGGACGGTTTAATTCACCCCTCCACTTT; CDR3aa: CASSSREQGRFNSPLHF
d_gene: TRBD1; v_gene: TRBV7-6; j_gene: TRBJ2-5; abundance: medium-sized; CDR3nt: TGTGCCAGCAGCAGAGGGACAGGGAATGGGGAGACCCAGTACTTC; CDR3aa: CASSRGTGNGETQYF
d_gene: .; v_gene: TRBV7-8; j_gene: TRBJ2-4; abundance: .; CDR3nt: TGTGCCAGCAGCTTAGGTCTAGTGGGGGGCATTCAGTACTTC; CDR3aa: CASSLGLVGGIQYF
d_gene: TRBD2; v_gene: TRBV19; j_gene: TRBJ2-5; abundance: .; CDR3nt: TGTGCCAGTGGCGGGACTAGCGGGTTTGGCCGGGAGACCCAGTACTTC; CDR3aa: CASGGTSGFGRETQYF
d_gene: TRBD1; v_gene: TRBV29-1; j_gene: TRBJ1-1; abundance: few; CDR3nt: TGCAGCGTTAACAGGGGAATGAACACTGAAGCTTTCTTT; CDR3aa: CSVNRGMNTEAFF
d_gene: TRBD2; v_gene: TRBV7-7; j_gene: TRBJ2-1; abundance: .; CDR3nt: TGTGCTAGCAGGCGAAATAGCGGGGCCCACAATGAGCAGTTCTTC; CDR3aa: CASRRNSGAHNEQFF
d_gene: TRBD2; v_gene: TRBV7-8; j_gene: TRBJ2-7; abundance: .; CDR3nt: TGTGCCAGCAGCTCCACGGGGCGGGGGTCCCGGGACGAGCAGTACTTC; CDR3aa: CASSSTGRGSRDEQYF
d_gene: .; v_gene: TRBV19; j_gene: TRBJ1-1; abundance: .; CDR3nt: TGTGCCAGTATCCCTCCACTGGGAGGGACTGAAGCTTTCTTT; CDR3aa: CASIPPLGGTEAFF
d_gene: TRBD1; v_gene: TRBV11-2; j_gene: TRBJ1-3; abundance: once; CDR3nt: TGTGCCAGCAGCTCTCAGACAGGGTGGGGAAACACCATATATTTT; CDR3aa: CASSSQTGWGNTIYF
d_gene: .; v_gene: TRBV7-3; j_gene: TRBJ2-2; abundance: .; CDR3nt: TGTGCCAGCAGCCCCGAGGGGGGTTACACCGGGGAGCTGTTTTTT; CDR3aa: CASSPEGGYTGELFF
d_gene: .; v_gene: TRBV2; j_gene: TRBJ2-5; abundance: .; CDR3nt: TGTGCCAGCGGCAGGGGTGAGACCCAGTACTTC; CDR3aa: CASGRGETQYF
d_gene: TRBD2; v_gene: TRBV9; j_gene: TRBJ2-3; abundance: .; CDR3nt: TGTGCCAGCAGCGCAGGCGGACTAGCGGGGTTTGGGGATACGCAGTATTTT; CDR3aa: CASSAGGLAGFGDTQYF
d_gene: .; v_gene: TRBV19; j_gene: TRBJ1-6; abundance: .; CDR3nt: TGTGCCAGTAGCCATCCCCAGGGTGGTTCACCCCTCCACTTT; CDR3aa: CASSHPQGGSPLHF
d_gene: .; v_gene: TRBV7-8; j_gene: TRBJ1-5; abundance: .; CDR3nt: TGTGCCAGTTGTAGGATCGGTCAGCCCCAGCATTTT; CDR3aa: CASCRIGQPQHF
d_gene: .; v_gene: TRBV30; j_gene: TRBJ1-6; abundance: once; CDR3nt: TGTGCCTGGAGAGTGGCCGGGACCAATAATTCACCCCTCCACTTT; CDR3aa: CAWRVAGTNNSPLHF
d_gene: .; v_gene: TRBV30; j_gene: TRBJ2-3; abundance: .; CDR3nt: TGTGCCTGGGGAGGGGGGCGCCCGGGACTATCCTTCACAGATACGCAGTATTTT; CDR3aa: CAWGGGRPGLSFTDTQYF
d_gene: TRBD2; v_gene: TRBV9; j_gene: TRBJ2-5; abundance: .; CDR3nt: TGTGCCAGCAGCGAGCACTCTACCCGGGGGGGGGTGGAGACCCAGTACTTC; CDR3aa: CASSEHSTRGGVETQYF
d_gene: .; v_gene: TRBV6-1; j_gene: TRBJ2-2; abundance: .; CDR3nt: TGTGCCAGCAGTGAGCGGCAGGGGCTCACCGGGGAGCTGTTTTTT; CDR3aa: CASSERQGLTGELFF
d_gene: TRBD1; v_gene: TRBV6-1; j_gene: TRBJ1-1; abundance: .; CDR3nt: TGTGCCAGCAATCGACAGGGGTCGAACACTGAAGCTTTCTTT; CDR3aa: CASNRQGSNTEAFF
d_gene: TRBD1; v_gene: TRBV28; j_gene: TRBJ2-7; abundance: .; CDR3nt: TGTGCCAGCAGGATCGGACAGGACTACGAGCAGTACTTC; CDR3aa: CASRIGQDYEQYF
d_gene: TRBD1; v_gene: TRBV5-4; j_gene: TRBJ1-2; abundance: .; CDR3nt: TGTGCCAGCAGCGCCCTGACAGGGAACTATGGCTACACCTTC; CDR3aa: CASSALTGNYGYTF
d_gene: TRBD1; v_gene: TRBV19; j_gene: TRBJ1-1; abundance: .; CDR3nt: TGTGCCAGTAGTTCCTACAGGGGATCCACTGAAGCTTTCTTT; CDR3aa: CASSSYRGSTEAFF
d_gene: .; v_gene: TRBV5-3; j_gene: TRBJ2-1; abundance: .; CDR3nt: TGTGCCAGAAGCTCGAAGCAGGGAAATGAGCAGTTCTTC; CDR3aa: CARSSKQGNEQFF
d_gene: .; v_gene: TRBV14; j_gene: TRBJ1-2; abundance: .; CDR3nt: TGTGCCAGCAGCCAAGAGGTTACACTTTCGGATCTAGGACCTTGGTTGAACTATGGCTACACCTTC; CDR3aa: CASSQEVTLSDLGPWLNYGYTF
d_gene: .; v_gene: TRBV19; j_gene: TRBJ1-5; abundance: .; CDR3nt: TGTGCCAGTGATCGCGGGGGGAGCAATCAGCCCCAGCATTTT; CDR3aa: CASDRGGSNQPQHF
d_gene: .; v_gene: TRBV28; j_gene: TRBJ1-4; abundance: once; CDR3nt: TGTGCCAGCAGTTCCCAGGGGTACCATAATGAAAAACTGTTTTTT; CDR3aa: CASSSQGYHNEKLFF
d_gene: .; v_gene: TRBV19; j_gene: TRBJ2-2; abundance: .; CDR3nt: TGTGCCAGTAGTGGCGGGCAAGGGTCCCTAGGCGGGGAGCTGTTTTTT; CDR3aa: CASSGGQGSLGGELFF
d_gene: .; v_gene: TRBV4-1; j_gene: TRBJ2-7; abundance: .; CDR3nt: TGCGCCAGCAGCCAAGAAGGCAGGTCCTACGAGCAGTACTTC; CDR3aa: CASSQEGRSYEQYF
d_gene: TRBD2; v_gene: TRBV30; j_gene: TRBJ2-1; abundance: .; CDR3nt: TGTGCCTGGACCCTAGGTCTAGCGGGGGCCGGCAATGAGCAGTTCTTC; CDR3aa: CAWTLGLAGAGNEQFF
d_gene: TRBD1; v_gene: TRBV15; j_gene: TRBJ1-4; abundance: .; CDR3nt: TGTGCCACCAGAAACGGGGACAGGACTAATGAAAAACTGTTTTTT; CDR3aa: CATRNGDRTNEKLFF
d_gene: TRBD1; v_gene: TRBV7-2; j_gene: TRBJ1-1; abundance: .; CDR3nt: TGTGCCAGCAGCGGGCGGGACAGGACTCTAAGACCTGAAGCTTTCTTT; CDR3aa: CASSGRDRTLRPEAFF
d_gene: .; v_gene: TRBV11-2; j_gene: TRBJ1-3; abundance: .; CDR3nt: TGTGCCAGCAAAAGGCAGAGCTCTGGAAACACCATATATTTT; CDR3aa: CASKRQSSGNTIYF
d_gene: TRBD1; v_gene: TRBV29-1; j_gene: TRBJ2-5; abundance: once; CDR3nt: TGCAGCGCGGAAGGACAGGGGACAGGGACCCAGTACTTC; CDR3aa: CSAEGQGTGTQYF